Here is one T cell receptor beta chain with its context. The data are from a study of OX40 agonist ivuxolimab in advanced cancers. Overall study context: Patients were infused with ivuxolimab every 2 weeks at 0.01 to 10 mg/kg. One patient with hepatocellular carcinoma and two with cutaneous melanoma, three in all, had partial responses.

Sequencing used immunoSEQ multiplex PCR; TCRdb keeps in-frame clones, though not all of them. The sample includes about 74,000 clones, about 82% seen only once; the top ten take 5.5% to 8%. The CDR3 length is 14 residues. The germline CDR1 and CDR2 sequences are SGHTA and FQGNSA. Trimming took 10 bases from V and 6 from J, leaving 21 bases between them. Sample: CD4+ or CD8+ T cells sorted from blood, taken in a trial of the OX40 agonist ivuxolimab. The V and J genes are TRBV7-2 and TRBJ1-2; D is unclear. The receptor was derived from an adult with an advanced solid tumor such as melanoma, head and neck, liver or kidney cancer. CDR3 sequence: CAISSGVQMNGYTF. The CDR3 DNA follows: TGTGCCATCTCCTCCGGGGTTCAGATGAATGGCTACACCTTC.